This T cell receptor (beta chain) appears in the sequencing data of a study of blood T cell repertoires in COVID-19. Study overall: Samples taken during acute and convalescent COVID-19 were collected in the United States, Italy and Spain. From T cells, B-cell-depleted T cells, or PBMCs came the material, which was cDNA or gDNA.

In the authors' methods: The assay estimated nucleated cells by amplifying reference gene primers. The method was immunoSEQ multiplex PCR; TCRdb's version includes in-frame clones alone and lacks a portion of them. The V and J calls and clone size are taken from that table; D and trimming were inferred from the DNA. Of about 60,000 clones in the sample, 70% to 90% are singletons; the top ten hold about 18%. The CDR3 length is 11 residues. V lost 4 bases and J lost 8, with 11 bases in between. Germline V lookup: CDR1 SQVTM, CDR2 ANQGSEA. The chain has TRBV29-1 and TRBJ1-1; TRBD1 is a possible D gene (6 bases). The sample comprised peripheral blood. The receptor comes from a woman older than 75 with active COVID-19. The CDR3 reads CSVVGTREAFF. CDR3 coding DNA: TGCAGCGTTGTTGGGACAAGGGAAGCTTTCTTT.